The present T cell receptor beta chain was sequenced within a study of T cell responses to AZD1222 COVID-19 vaccine (dated by TCRdb to about 2021). Notes on the research overall: A total of just over 230 trial participants underwent TCR sequencing, of whom 207 had received two doses of AZD1222 and about 25 had received two doses of the MenACWY control vaccine. Trial participants were enrolled into age subgroups of 18-55, 56-69 and 70-plus years, which contained about 150, 27 and 61 TCR-sequenced participants, respectively.

The CDR3 regions of human TCRbeta chains were subjected to immunosequencing. On the study's bioinformatics: TCRs in the repertoires were matched against a reference library of SARS-CoV-2-specific TCRs that had been generated with the MIRA antigen-specificity platform. Breadth meant the fraction of unique TCRs that were SARS-CoV-2-associated, whereas depth meant the fraction of total T cells that were SARS-CoV-2-associated. Using the MIRA data, every spike-specific TCR was mapped to the spike region that the TCR reacted to and assigned to either a CD4 or a CD8 class. Log10-transformed breadth and depth values were compared by one-way ANOVA with Sidak's multiple comparisons tests. In TCRdb, the immuneACCESS table is reduced to in-frame sequences with V and J assigned. These tables do not hold every clone; where another copy was compared, an unresolved V gene accounts for under half, and the others remain unexplained. Clone size and V and J calls were adopted from that table, with D and trimming inferred from the DNA. The sample includes 120,000 or so clones, with about nine tenths observed a single time. The ten largest make up around 2.5% of the sample.

The paper as a whole reports these results and caveats: The 56-69-year group was small, and its depth increase did not reach significance, likely because of low power. The whole spike protein was spanned by vaccine-associated CD4 TCRs, and dominant responses were seen in regions 160-218 and 743-854. Conclusions about previously exposed vaccinees are limited because only six or seven AZD1222 recipients were SARS-CoV-2 seropositive at baseline. Participants were mostly white British, with more females than males. The authors suggested clonal diversity may have been underestimated. Because no day 14 peak-response samples were available, the repertoires could be characterized only after the peak T cell response. A significant rise in spike-specific TCR breadth and depth was observed after two AZD1222 doses relative to day 0 and relative to MenACWY recipients. Reportedly, close to half of the unique spike-specific TCRs recognized epitopes lying outside the regions that are mutated in the B.1.351 and B.1.1.7 variants.

Per the publication, the time point label means: about 28 days (+/-7) after the second vaccine dose. AZD1222 recipients with second doses at about 4 weeks or about 12 weeks were pooled, because spike-specific TCR depth and breadth did not differ between schedules. Vaccinee samples were obtained from the UK trials COV001 and COV002, which included a single-blind randomized controlled phase 2/3 trial of AZD1222 (ChAdOx1 nCoV-19) in healthy adults. Trial participant PBMC samples were collected at day 0 and day 28 after the second dose for TCRbeta chain sequencing. Taken from cysteine to phenylalanine, the CDR3 has 14 residues. Only the CDR3 portion is preserved as DNA: 42 bases, with reading frame beginning at the first base. Relative to germline, V is 3 bases shorter and J is 6 bases shorter, with 15 bases between their ends. CDR1 and CDR2, looked up from the germline V gene, are SGHTA and FQGNSA.

Note on this clone: There is no known antigen for this receptor. No much larger clone exists at a distance of one base, and base qualities are not known.

Sequences were derived from peripheral blood, sampled 28 days after the second AZD1222 dose. The sequence came from an adult who received the AZD1222 COVID-19 vaccine. Recombination joined TRBV7-2 with TRBJ2-7; a weak D assignment points to TRBD2 (5 bases agree). Here the CDR3 is given as CASSFSGIQTEQYF. The nucleotide sequence reads as follows: TGTGCCAGCAGCTTTTCCGGGATCCAAACCGAGCAGTACTTC.